These T cell receptor delta chains were read from a single sample in a study of delta chains in infants with herpesvirus infections. TCRdb reran clone calling via CATT on the RT-PCR reads. The profile shows some 3,400 delta-chain clones, about 33% of them singletons. The specimen comprised peripheral blood, sampled at time point 3 of longitudinal follow-up. These receptors all come from a human donor who was a Ugandan infant, either HIV-exposed or HIV-unexposed (not recorded which). Each CDR3 is given without its conserved first and last residue.

v_call	cdr3_aa
TRDV2	ACDTLGDTSWDTRQMF
TRDV2	ACDTVGGYEESSWDTRQMF
TRDV2	ACDTDHTGGYYTDKLI
TRDV1	ALGDSSTTTGSFYTDKLI
TRDV1	ALGEPWHRSGGYSDKLI
TRDV1	ALGEPTIFRPSTSPQPTTYSLDKLI
TRDV1	ALGEVFDFVLGDYTDKLI
TRDV1	ALGERSLRVTGGYDDKLI
TRDV1	ALGTFILGDLYTDKLI
TRDV1	ALGELRTSPRTGGCRCKLI
TRDV1	ALGETILPLLGDHLFPTDKLI
TRDV1	ALGDFGAPTITGGPDKLI
TRDV1	ALGDGYWEVDKLI
TRDV3	AFLGLPCWDKLI
TRDV1	ALGTLWPSRLLGDTDRLSWDTRQMF
TRDV2	ACDLGGLYTDKLI
TRDV2	ACDPLGDTDKLI
TRDV1	ALGKPGGYADGGDTDKLI
TRDV2	ACDTWGPSSWDTRQMF
TRDV2	ACDVLGDMGSWDTRQMF
TRDV1	ALGEPTSYGAHWGIRACKLI
TRDV1	ALGARRPELGDTGYKLI
TRDV1	ALGERRGIADKLI
TRDV1	ALGELRRASYVNWGIRGQGGSKLI
TRDV1	ALGEPISPTRGTRRVTDKLI
TRDV1	ALGERRSTGGYAFFDKLI
TRDV1	ALGPRGFIPLWGTYLTDKLI
TRDV1	ALGGRRSCLARVLATDKLI
TRDV2	ACDSIYWGGTALTAQLF
TRDV1	ALGERGTWGPYTDKLI
TRDV1	ALGESPLGDTGADKLI
TRDV3	AGRGRGIPPSYTDKLI
TRDV1	ALGEKTLLGDTAADKLI
TRDV3	AFRLGTGGSQYTDKLI
TRDV1	ALGGPWLTGGYARYTDKLI
TRDV1	ALGEQAYWGIPYTDKLI
TRDV1	ALGDRDLTAQLF
TRDV2	ACDSTGGISSWDTRQMF
TRDV1	ALGELGSSWDTRQMF
TRDV1	ALGELPFLGVLALPHWGISDKLI
TRDV1	ALGVLLGDTDKLI
TRDV1	ALGELALFFLRGGHTDKLI
TRDV1	ALGELNTIETDKLI
TRDV1	ALGGYKKDTCDDKLI
TRDV1	ALGAHYDRGSRGCLARPLI
TRDV1	ALGFRLSLAYTDKLI
TRDV1	ALGATILPLKGYTDKLI
TRDV1	ALGDPSYFGDTTDKLI
TRDV2	ACDGVDTGTLESYSWDTRQMF
TRDV1	ALGEAKSLRTGGYHTDKLI
TRDV1	ALKLPQPAGGSYTDKLI
TRDV1	ALGEGLATRDYWGIRDKLI
TRDV2	ACDTGGYGTWDTRQMF